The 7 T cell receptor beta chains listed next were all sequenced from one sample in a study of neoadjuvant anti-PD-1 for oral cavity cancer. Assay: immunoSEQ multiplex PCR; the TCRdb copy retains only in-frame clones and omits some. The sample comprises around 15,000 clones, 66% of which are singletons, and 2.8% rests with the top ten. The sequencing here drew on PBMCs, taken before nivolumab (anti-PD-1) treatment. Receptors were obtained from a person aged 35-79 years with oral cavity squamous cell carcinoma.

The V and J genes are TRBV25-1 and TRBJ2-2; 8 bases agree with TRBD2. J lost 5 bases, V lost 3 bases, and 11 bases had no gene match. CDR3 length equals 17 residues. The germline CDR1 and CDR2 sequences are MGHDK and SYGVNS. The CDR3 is CASSDRGGRSGTGELFF. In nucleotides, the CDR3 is TGTGCCAGCAGTGACCGGGGCGGGAGGTCAGGAACCGGGGAGCTGTTTTTT.

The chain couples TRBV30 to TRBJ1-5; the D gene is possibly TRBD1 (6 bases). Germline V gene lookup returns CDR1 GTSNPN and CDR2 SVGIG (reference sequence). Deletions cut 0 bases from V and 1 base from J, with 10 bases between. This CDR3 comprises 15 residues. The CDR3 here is CAWSVQGGSNQPQHF. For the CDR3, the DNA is TGTGCCTGGAGTGTACAAGGGGGAAGCAATCAGCCCCAGCATTTT.

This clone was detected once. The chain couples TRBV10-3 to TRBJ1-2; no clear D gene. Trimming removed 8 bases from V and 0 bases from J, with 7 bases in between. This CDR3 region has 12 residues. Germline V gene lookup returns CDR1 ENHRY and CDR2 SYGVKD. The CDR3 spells CAIGGSNYGYTF. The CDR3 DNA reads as TGTGCCATCGGTGGATCTAACTATGGCTACACCTTC.

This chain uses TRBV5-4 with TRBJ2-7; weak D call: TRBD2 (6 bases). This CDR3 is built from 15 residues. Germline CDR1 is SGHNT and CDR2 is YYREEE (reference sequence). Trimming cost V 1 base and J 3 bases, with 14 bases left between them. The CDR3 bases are TGTGCCAGCAGCTTGTGGGGGGTCAGCGACTACGAGCAGTACTTC. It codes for CASSLWGVSDYEQYF.

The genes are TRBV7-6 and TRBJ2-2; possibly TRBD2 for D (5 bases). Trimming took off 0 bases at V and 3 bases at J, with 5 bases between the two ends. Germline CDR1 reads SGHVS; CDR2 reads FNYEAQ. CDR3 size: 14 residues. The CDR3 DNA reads TGTGCCAGCAGCTTAGCCGGGGACACCGGGGAGCTGTTTTTT. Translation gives CASSLAGDTGELFF.

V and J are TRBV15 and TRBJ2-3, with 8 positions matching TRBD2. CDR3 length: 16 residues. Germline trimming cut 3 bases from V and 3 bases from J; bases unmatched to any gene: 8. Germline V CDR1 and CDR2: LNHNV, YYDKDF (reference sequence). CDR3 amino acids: CATSRASGRSTDTQYF. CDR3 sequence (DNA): TGTGCCACCAGCAGGGCGAGCGGGAGAAGTACAGATACGCAGTATTTT. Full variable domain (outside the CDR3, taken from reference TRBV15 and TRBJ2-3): DAMVIQNPRYQVTQFGKPVTLSCSQTLNHNVMYWYQQKSSQAPKLLFHYYDKDFNNEADTPDNFQSRRPNTSFCFLDIRSPGLGDTAMYLCATSRASGRSTDTQYFGPGTRLTVL.

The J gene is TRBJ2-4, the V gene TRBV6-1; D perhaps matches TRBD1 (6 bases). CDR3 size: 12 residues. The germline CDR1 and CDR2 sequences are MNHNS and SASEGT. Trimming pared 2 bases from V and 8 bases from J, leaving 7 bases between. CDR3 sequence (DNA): TGTGCCAGCAGTGAATGGGGGCACATTCAGTACTTC. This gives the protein CASSEWGHIQYF.